Listed here are 25 T cell receptor beta chains from one sample, sequenced in a study of control samples from healthy donors and cancer patients. Clones were read by immunoSEQ multiplex PCR, and TCRdb kept only the in-frame ones, dropping some. The sample carries around 130,000 clones, roughly 90% recorded once. Sequenced material: PBMCs. All receptors derive from a man in his forties or fifties with head and neck cancer.

The chain couples TRBV30 to TRBJ1-2; TRBD1 is a possible D gene (5 bases). The CDR3 spans 15 residues. Trimming removed 2 bases at V and 4 bases at J, with 17 bases between. Germline assignment: CDR1 GTSNPN and CDR2 SVGIG (reference sequence). CDR3 sequence reads: CAWSPLGEGSYGYTF. The DNA for the CDR3 is TGTGCCTGGAGTCCACTCGGGGAGGGGTCCTATGGCTACACCTTC.

This sequence joins TRBV28 and TRBJ2-7, with D possibly being TRBD1 or TRBD2 (5 bases each). Trimming took off 6 bases at V and 0 bases at J, with 9 bases between the two ends. CDR3 length equals 13 residues. Germline values: CDR1 MDHEN, CDR2 SYDVKM. The DNA of the CDR3 is TGTGCCAGCAGGGGGGAGAGCTCCTACGAGCAGTACTTC. It codes for CASRGESSYEQYF.

In this sample, this clone turned up once. The chain carries TRBV3-1 (or the pseudogene TRBV3-2) and TRBJ2-7; 7 bases line up with TRBD1. Germline CDR1 reads LGHDT; CDR2 reads YNNKEL (reference sequence). V lost 2 bases to trimming and J lost 6 bases; unmatched junction nucleotides: 19. This CDR3 contains 18 residues. The CDR3 loop is CASSQPSQGEPVAPEQYF. The DNA for the CDR3 is TGTGCCAGCAGCCAACCATCGCAGGGGGAACCAGTTGCCCCCGAGCAGTACTTC.

The rearrangement links TRBV10-3 to TRBJ1-2; TRBD1 aligns across 9 bases. CDR3 length: 16 amino acids. Unmatched junction bases numbered 5, after V lost 0 bases and J lost 3 bases. CDR1 ENHRY and CDR2 SYGVKD come from the germline V gene. Here the CDR3 reads CAISESRTGADYGYTF. The CDR3 DNA reads TGTGCCATCAGTGAGTCGAGGACAGGGGCGGACTATGGCTACACCTTC.

The genes are TRBV19 and TRBJ2-2, with a tentative D call TRBD1 (5 bases). V was trimmed by 3 bases and J by 5 bases, leaving 7 bases between them. The CDR3 loop spans 13 amino acids. Per the germline V gene, CDR1 is LNHDA and CDR2 is SQIVND (reference sequence). DNA of the CDR3: TGTGCCAGTAGTATCCAGGGAACCGGGGAGCTGTTTTTT. It translates to CASSIQGTGELFF.

This clone appeared once. This sequence joins TRBV18 and TRBJ2-1; 9 bases map to TRBD1. The CDR3 contains 13 residues. Germline V gene sequence: CDR1 KGHSH, CDR2 LQKENI. V gave up 6 bases and J gave up 10 bases; unmatched junction bases: 7. In DNA, the CDR3 is TGTGCCAGCTCCCGGGACAGGGAACAGGAGCAGTTCTTC. Translated: CASSRDREQEQFF.

This chain joins TRBV5-1 and TRBJ2-7, with 9 bases matching TRBD1. The trim removed 0 bases at V and 5 bases at J, leaving 3 bases unmatched. CDR1 and CDR2 from the germline V gene are SGHRS and YFSETQ. The CDR3 has 14 residues. The CDR3, as DNA: TGCGCCAGCAGCTTGGGGGGACAGGGAAACGAGCAGTACTTC. It codes for CASSLGGQGNEQYF.

The chain recombines TRBV6-5 with TRBJ1-3, with D perhaps TRBD1 (6 bases). V was trimmed by 5 bases and J by 4 bases, leaving 9 bases between them. The V gene's germline CDR1 is MNHEY and CDR2 SVGAGI. The CDR3 runs to 13 residues. The CDR3 nucleotides are TGTGCCAGCAGTCCGGACAGAGGAAACACCATATATTTT. Translating gives CASSPDRGNTIYF.

The genes are TRBV24-1 and TRBJ2-5; 9 nucleotides align to TRBD2. In germline, CDR1 is KGHDR, CDR2 SFDVKD. J lost 5 bases, V lost 5 bases, and 17 bases had no gene match. The CDR3 consists of 18 residues. The CDR3 sequence is CATSGGGRQREAGETQYF. The CDR3 DNA reads TGTGCCACCAGTGGAGGGGGGCGTCAGCGGGAGGCCGGGGAGACCCAGTACTTC.

The CDR3 reads CASSSKGGIYGYTF. Here the CDR3 DNA reads TGTGCCAGCAGCTCCAAGGGGGGCATCTATGGCTACACCTTC. J is TRBJ1-2 and V is TRBV7-9, with a possible D match to TRBD1 (6 bases). V lost 4 bases and J 4 bases, leaving 13 bases between the germline ends. The CDR3 runs 14 residues. CDR1 is SEHNR and CDR2 is FQNEAQ in the germline V gene (reference sequence).

The V gene is TRBV9, the J gene TRBJ2-7, with D perhaps assigned TRBD1 or TRBD2 (5 bases each). Trimming stripped 4 bases from V and 6 bases from J, with 14 bases between. Germline V gene data show CDR1 as SGDLS and CDR2 as YYNGEE. The CDR3 loop spans 13 amino acids. CDR3 loop: CASSRDPESEQYF. DNA of the CDR3: TGTGCCAGCAGCCGGGACCCGGAGAGCGAGCAGTACTTC.

V is TRBV27 and J is TRBJ1-3; 8 nucleotides match TRBD1. Losses at the gene ends were 3 bases for V and 1 base for J; bases not matched to a gene: 2. Germline assignment: CDR1 MNHEY and CDR2 SMNVEV (reference sequence). The CDR3 has 15 amino acids. In DNA form, the CDR3 reads TGTGCCAGCAGTTTTACAGGGGGTTCTGGAAACACCATATATTTT. Translating gives CASSFTGGSGNTIYF.

The rearrangement links TRBV25-1 to TRBJ2-1, with D perhaps matching TRBD1 or TRBD2 (5 bases each). This CDR3 spans 16 amino acids. V was trimmed by 2 bases and J by 2 bases, leaving 13 bases between them. Germline values: CDR1 MGHDK, CDR2 SYGVNS. In nucleotides, the CDR3 is TGTGCCAGCAGTGAACGTCGACTGGGGGCCTACAATGAGCAGTTCTTC. Amino acids: CASSERRLGAYNEQFF.

The genes are TRBV29-1 and TRBJ2-7, with 10 bases that match TRBD2. With 6 bases clipped from V and 1 base from J, the junction kept 12 bases outside the gene matches. Germline CDR1 is SQVTM and CDR2 is ANQGSEA. This CDR3 has 16 residues. CDR3 amino acids: CSVSGRALGRSYEQYF. In nucleotides, the CDR3 is TGCAGCGTGAGCGGGAGGGCGTTAGGAAGGTCCTACGAGCAGTACTTC.

The chain recombines TRBV2 with TRBJ1-4; the match to TRBD1 covers 7 bases. The CDR3 length is 14 residues. With V trimmed by 10 bases and J by 4 bases, 9 bases remained unmatched. Germline CDR1 SNHLY, CDR2 FYNNEI. CDR3: CATLSGGNNEKLFF. The CDR3 nucleotides are TGTGCCACCCTTTCAGGGGGTAATAATGAAAAACTGTTTTTT.

The V gene is TRBV2, the J gene TRBJ2-7; 7 bases align to TRBD1. V gave up 11 bases and J gave up 0 bases; unmatched junction bases: 4. The CDR3 is 12 residues long. The germline gives CDR1 SNHLY, CDR2 FYNNEI. The DNA for the CDR3 is TGTGCCTTGACAGGGAACTCCTACGAGCAGTACTTC. Translating it yields CALTGNSYEQYF.

The CDR3: CASSKKQGILGETQYF. CDR3 nucleotides: TGTGCCAGTAGCAAGAAGCAGGGGATTTTGGGGGAGACCCAGTACTTC. The rearrangement links TRBV19 to TRBJ2-5; possible D gene TRBD1, 6 bases. The CDR3 runs 16 residues. Germline CDR1 reads LNHDA; CDR2 reads SQIVND (reference sequence). Trimming removed 6 bases from V and 5 bases from J, with 22 bases in between.

The rearrangement joins TRBV7-9 to TRBJ2-7, with 9 bases matching TRBD1. The CDR3 is 15 amino acids. V lost 5 bases and J lost 1; bases outside the gene matches: 6. CDR1 is SEHNR, CDR2 FQNEAQ, per germline (reference sequence). The CDR3 loop is CASSQGQGVSYEQYF. As DNA, the CDR3 is TGTGCCAGCAGCCAGGGACAGGGAGTATCCTACGAGCAGTACTTC. Together with reference TRBV7-9 and TRBJ2-7, the CDR3 gives the full variable domain: DTGVSQNPRHKITKRGQNVTFRCDPISEHNRLYWYRQTLGQGPEFLTYFQNEAQLEKSRLLSDRFSAERPKGSFSTLEIQRTEQGDSAMYLCASSQGQGVSYEQYFGPGTRLTVT.

The chain carries TRBV9 and TRBJ2-6; D is possibly TRBD2 (6 bases). CDR1 and CDR2 (germline): SGDLS, YYNGEE. This CDR3 comprises 16 residues. The V and J ends lost 4 bases and 4 bases respectively, with 15 bases between them. The CDR3 reads CASSTSEGPGANVLTF. The CDR3 DNA follows: TGTGCCAGCAGCACCTCGGAGGGGCCCGGGGCCAACGTCCTGACTTTC.

This sequence joins TRBV5-1 and TRBJ2-5; the D is unclear. Trimming pared 4 bases from V and 5 bases from J, leaving 9 bases between. The CDR3 is made up of 12 amino acids. CDR1 SGHRS and CDR2 YFSETQ come from the germline V gene. The CDR3 DNA reads TGCGCCAGCAGCCCCGACGGGGAGACCCAGTACTTC. Amino acids: CASSPDGETQYF.

The chain recombines TRBV6-5 with TRBJ2-1; D ambiguous. Looked up from germline, CDR1 is MNHEY and CDR2 is SVGAGI. Between the trimmed V and J ends, which lost 2 bases and 8 bases, there was a span of 10 bases. The CDR3 is 13 residues long. In nucleotides, the CDR3 is TGTGCCAGCAGTTACACCGTTAGGGATGAGCAGTTCTTC. The encoded protein is CASSYTVRDEQFF.

In this sample, this clone turned up a few times. The chain joins TRBV13 to TRBJ1-3; D remains unclear. V was pared by 0 bases and J by 0 bases, with 6 bases between. Germline V gives CDR1 PRHDT, CDR2 FYEKMQ (reference sequence). This CDR3 spans 15 amino acids. The CDR3 sequence: CASSLGQISGNTIYF. In nucleotides, the CDR3 is TGTGCCAGCAGCTTAGGACAGATCTCTGGAAACACCATATATTTT.

In this sample, this clone turned up once. V is TRBV5-6 and J is TRBJ2-7, with a weak D call TRBD1 (5 bases). CDR3 length: 14 residues. Germline V lookup: CDR1 SGHDT, CDR2 YYEEEE. Trimming removed 4 bases at V and 3 bases at J, with 14 bases between. The CDR3 DNA reads TGTGCCAGCAGCACATGGGGCAGATACTACGAGCAGTACTTC. Translation: CASSTWGRYYEQYF.

This clone was counted between two and nine times. V usage is TRBV2 and J usage is TRBJ1-4; the D gene is possibly TRBD1 (5 bases). The CDR3 totals 16 residues. CDR1 SNHLY and CDR2 FYNNEI come from the germline V gene. The V gene lost 5 bases and the J gene lost 8 bases, with 21 bases spanning the gap. The CDR3 sequence is CASSRPTSGNGEKLFF. CDR3 sequence (DNA): TGTGCCAGCAGTCGCCCGACCTCAGGGAACGGGGAAAAACTGTTTTTT.

The V gene is TRBV5-5, the J gene TRBJ2-7; TRBD2 matches at 9 bases. Looked up from germline, CDR1 is SGHKS and CDR2 is YYEKEE (reference sequence). V trimming: 0 bases; J trimming: 12 bases; junction bases outside the gene matches: 10. This CDR3 is 14 amino acids long. The CDR3 reads CASSLVAGVGYGYF. The CDR3 region has the DNA TGTGCCAGCAGCTTGGTAGCGGGGGTCGGGTACGGGTACTTC.